What follows are 21 T cell receptor beta chains derived from one specimen sequenced in a study of blood T cell repertoires in COVID-19 (dated by TCRdb to about 2020). Library preparation was by the immunoSEQ multiplex PCR assay. TCRdb carries this immuneACCESS record with in-frame sequences only. Its versions omit some clonotypes, under half of them owing to an unresolved V gene in the studies checked, with the rest unexplained. For this sample the table gives 200,000 to 300,000 clones, of which 65% to 85% were detected only once. The top ten clones comprise around 6% of the sample. Sequenced material: peripheral blood. These receptors came from a human donor in a cohort sampled during active COVID-19.

This chain uses TRBV10-3 with TRBJ1-1; D is possibly TRBD1 (5 bases). The V end was cut by 3 bases, the J end by 9 bases, with 11 bases between. In germline, CDR1 is ENHRY, CDR2 SYGVKD. This CDR3 is built from 12 residues. CDR3 nucleotides: TGTGCCATCAGTGAATTACAGGAGAAAGCTTTCTTT. Translated, it gives CAISELQEKAFF.

The chain recombines TRBV3-1 (or the pseudogene TRBV3-2) with TRBJ1-1; D might be TRBD1 (6 bases). Trimming took off 3 bases at V and 0 bases at J, with 14 bases between the two ends. The CDR3 sequence is 16 residues long. CDR1 and CDR2 (germline): LGHDT, YNNKEL (reference sequence). The CDR3 region has the DNA TGTGCCAGCAGCCACTCTTGGGACACCATGAACACTGAAGCTTTCTTT. Protein: CASSHSWDTMNTEAFF.

This rearrangement joins TRBV18 to TRBJ1-3; the match to TRBD1 covers 10 bases. The CDR3 is 15 amino acids. Germline lookup yields CDR1 KGHSH and CDR2 LQKENI. V shed 5 bases, J shed 4 bases, and the junction held 5 bases outside the gene matches. In DNA form, the CDR3 reads TGTGCCAGCTCAGGGACAGGGGTCCCCGGAAACACCATATATTTT. Translation: CASSGTGVPGNTIYF.

The chain joins TRBV4-1 to TRBJ1-5; a weak D match, TRBD1 (6 bases). V gave up 3 bases and J gave up 1 base, with 7 bases separating them. The CDR3 is made up of 14 amino acids. Looked up from germline, CDR1 is MGHRA and CDR2 is YSYEKL. The chain's CDR3 is CASSQQGSNQPQHF. CDR3 bases: TGCGCCAGCAGCCAGCAGGGGAGCAATCAGCCCCAGCATTTT.

The V gene is TRBV5-6, the J gene TRBJ1-6, with TRBD1 as a possible D gene (6 bases). Trimming left V 3 bases short and J 7 bases short, with 11 bases between. Germline V CDR1 and CDR2: SGHDT, YYEEEE. CDR3 length equals 14 residues. CDR3 residues: CASSSGQRNSPLHF. The CDR3, as DNA: TGTGCCAGCAGCTCGGGACAAAGAAATTCACCCCTCCACTTT.

The gene calls are TRBV11-3 and TRBJ2-7; tentatively, D is TRBD1 (5 bases). This CDR3 has 13 amino acids. Germline-derived CDR1 and CDR2 are SGHNT and YENEEA. V lost 3 bases and J lost 6, with 12 bases in between. The CDR3 DNA follows: TGTGCCAGCAGCTTGGGCAGGGTAAGCGAGCAGTACTTC. Protein sequence: CASSLGRVSEQYF.

This clone was observed once. The V and J genes are TRBV27 and TRBJ2-7; 9 nucleotides align to TRBD1. The ends lost 6 bases at V and 0 bases at J; junction bases unmatched: 6. This CDR3 comprises 15 residues. Germline CDR1 reads MNHEY; CDR2 reads SMNVEV (reference sequence). CDR3 amino acids: CASRGTGIGSYEQYF. The CDR3 region has the DNA TGTGCCAGCAGGGGGACAGGGATTGGCTCCTACGAGCAGTACTTC.

The rearrangement links TRBV9 to TRBJ2-1; TRBD2 aligns across 15 bases. This CDR3 spans 18 amino acids. Germline values: CDR1 SGDLS, CDR2 YYNGEE. The J segment lost 10 bases and the V segment lost 4 bases, leaving 15 bases of the junction unmatched. The CDR3 nucleotides are TGTGCCAGCAGCTTCTCTCCACTGGGACTAGCGGGGGGCGAGGAGCAGTTCTTC. As protein: CASSFSPLGLAGGEEQFF.

As DNA, the CDR3 is TGTGCCAGCAGCTTAAACAGGGAGTTTATATACGAGCAGTACTTC. It encodes CASSLNREFIYEQYF. The chain carries TRBV13 and TRBJ2-7; maybe TRBD1 (6 bases). Between the trimmed V and J ends, which lost 2 bases and 4 bases, there was a span of 15 bases. This CDR3 comprises 15 residues. Germline lookup yields CDR1 PRHDT and CDR2 FYEKMQ (reference sequence).

The chain recombines TRBV9 with TRBJ2-3, with TRBD2 identical over 16 bases. Looked up from germline, CDR1 is SGDLS and CDR2 is YYNGEE. Losses at the gene ends were 3 bases for V and 2 bases for J; bases not matched to a gene: 3. The length of the CDR3 is 17 residues. The CDR3 protein is CASSGGLAGGITDTQYF. The CDR3 bases are TGTGCCAGCAGCGGGGGACTAGCGGGAGGGATCACAGATACGCAGTATTTT.

The chain is built from TRBV7-9 and TRBJ1-2; D perhaps matches TRBD1 (5 bases). Trimming removed 4 bases from V and 5 bases from J, with 17 bases in between. This CDR3 is 15 amino acids long. The germline gives CDR1 SEHNR, CDR2 FQNEAQ (reference sequence). The CDR3 DNA sequence: TGTGCCAGCAGCTCGCCAGGGAGCGGGGAGTATGGCTACACCTTC. Translation: CASSSPGSGEYGYTF. Together with reference TRBV7-9 and TRBJ1-2, the CDR3 gives the full variable domain: DTGVSQNPRHKITKRGQNVTFRCDPISEHNRLYWYRQTLGQGPEFLTYFQNEAQLEKSRLLSDRFSAERPKGSFSTLEIQRTEQGDSAMYLCASSSPGSGEYGYTFGSGTRLTVV.

CDR3 DNA sequence: TGCAGCGTCCTCGGCGGGGAAGAGACCCAGTACTTC. The encoded protein is CSVLGGEETQYF. The J gene is TRBJ2-5, the V gene TRBV29-1; D might be TRBD2 (6 bases). The CDR3 covers 12 residues. Germline V gene lookup returns CDR1 SQVTM and CDR2 ANQGSEA. V dropped 6 bases and J dropped 3 bases, with 11 bases sitting between them.

This chain joins TRBV5-1 and TRBJ1-2; D gene ambiguous. The CDR3 contains 16 residues. V lost 4 bases to trimming and J lost 4 bases, with 20 bases between them. The germline CDR1 and CDR2 sequences are SGHRS and YFSETQ. This CDR3 reads CASSLAPDASSYGYTF. The CDR3 DNA sequence: TGCGCCAGCAGCCTGGCACCGGATGCCTCTAGCTATGGCTACACCTTC.

This chain joins TRBV7-2 and TRBJ1-1; maybe TRBD1 (5 bases). Between the trimmed V and J ends, which lost 7 bases and 4 bases, there was a span of 13 bases. The CDR3 runs 13 residues. Looked up from germline, CDR1 is SGHTA and CDR2 is FQGNSA. CDR3 in amino acids: CASNGGVSTEAFF. CDR3 coding DNA: TGTGCCAGCAATGGAGGGGTGTCCACTGAAGCTTTCTTT.

The table lists this clone with many counts. CDR3 protein: CASSETSGGTDTQYF. CDR3 coding DNA: TGTGCCAGCAGTGAGACTAGCGGGGGCACAGATACGCAGTATTTT. This chain links TRBV6-4 with TRBJ2-3, with 11 bases matching TRBD2. CDR1 and CDR2 from the germline V gene are MRHNA and SNTAGT. Trimming removed 3 bases from V and 1 base from J; junction bases left unmatched: 0. This CDR3 is built from 15 residues.

As for this clone: Other nucleotide sequences from this sample produce the same CDR3. This rearrangement joins TRBV20-1 to TRBJ2-5, with TRBD1 matching 7 bases. The V segment lost 3 bases and the J segment 5 bases; nucleotides outside the gene matches: 0. CDR1 is DFQATT, CDR2 SNEGSKA, per germline (reference sequence). This CDR3 comprises 11 residues. Here the CDR3 reads CSARTGETQYF. The CDR3, as DNA: TGCAGTGCTAGGACAGGGGAGACCCAGTACTTC.

The chain couples TRBV28 to TRBJ2-7, with 9 bases that match TRBD1. The CDR3 runs to 14 residues. Germline V gene lookup returns CDR1 MDHEN and CDR2 SYDVKM. J gave up 5 bases and V 5 bases, and 7 bases lay outside the gene matches. CDR3 bases: TGTGCCAGCAGTCCCCCGGACAGGGGCAACGAGCAGTACTTC. The encoded protein is CASSPPDRGNEQYF.

This clone was counted at least ten times. This chain joins TRBV10-3 and TRBJ1-6; tentatively, D is TRBD1 (5 bases). The CDR3 spans 13 residues. CDR1 and CDR2 (germline): ENHRY, SYGVKD. CDR3 in amino acids: CARRKGEDSPLHF. The CDR3 region has the DNA TGTGCTCGCCGGAAAGGGGAGGATTCACCCCTCCACTTT.

This clone was detected a few times. This same CDR3 is encoded by further DNA sequences in the sample. The chain is built from TRBV7-2 and TRBJ1-2; TRBD1 matches 8 bases. CDR3 length: 13 amino acids. The trim removed 3 bases at V and 6 bases at J, leaving 3 bases unmatched. CDR1 SGHTA and CDR2 FQGNSA come from the germline V gene. The CDR3 nucleotides are TGTGCCAGCAGCTTGAACAGGGGGGATGGCTACACCTTC. It yields the protein CASSLNRGDGYTF.

The chain links TRBV30 to TRBJ2-7; 10 bases are shared with TRBD1. CDR3 length: 14 residues. Trimming removed 4 bases from V and 0 bases from J; junction bases left unmatched: 3. Germline V gene lookup returns CDR1 GTSNPN and CDR2 SVGIG (reference sequence). CDR3 amino acids: CAWKGQGYSYEQYF. The CDR3 DNA is TGTGCCTGGAAGGGACAGGGGTACTCCTACGAGCAGTACTTC.

The J gene is TRBJ2-7, the V gene TRBV19, with a weak D call TRBD1 (5 bases). Between the trimmed V and J ends, which lost 0 bases and 4 bases, there was a span of 19 bases. CDR3 length equals 17 residues. CDR1 LNHDA and CDR2 SQIVND come from the germline V gene (reference sequence). The CDR3 DNA is TGTGCCAGTAGTATAGATGGAGCAGGGAAAGGACGGTACGAGCAGTACTTC. Encoded protein: CASSIDGAGKGRYEQYF.